The 21 T cell receptor beta chains presented below share a single source sample, sequenced in a study of control samples from healthy donors and cancer patients. Only in-frame clones appear in the TCRdb table, and some are missing; sequencing was by immunoSEQ multiplex PCR. The data contain about 100,000 clones, around 89% of them singletons. The sample comprised blood. The receptors stem from a man aged 25 to 40 in good health.

V usage is TRBV5-1 and J usage is TRBJ1-1, with TRBD1 matching over 12 bases. Germline V gene sequence: CDR1 SGHRS, CDR2 YFSETQ. The trim removed 3 bases at V and 3 bases at J, leaving 12 bases unmatched. This CDR3 comprises 18 residues. Here the CDR3 DNA reads TGCGCCAGCAGCTCACCGGGACAGGGGGCTGTATGGGACACTGAAGCTTTCTTT. It specifies CASSSPGQGAVWDTEAFF.

The chain couples TRBV6-2 or TRBV6-3 to TRBJ2-7, with D maybe TRBD1 (6 bases). Germline V gene data show CDR1 as MNHEY and CDR2 as SVGEGT. The CDR3 covers 15 residues. Between the trimmed V and J ends, which lost 2 bases and 0 bases, there was a span of 11 bases. The CDR3 DNA reads as TGTGCCAGCAGTTACAAGAGGGGGATCTCCTACGAGCAGTACTTC. This sequence encodes CASSYKRGISYEQYF.

The chain has TRBV2 and TRBJ2-4, with 11 bases aligning to TRBD1. CDR3 length equals 16 residues. V was clipped by 3 bases and J by 3 bases; unmatched bases: 4. Germline loops: CDR1 SNHLY, CDR2 FYNNEI. The DNA of the CDR3 is TGTGCCAGCAGTGAGGACAGGGGGCAGGGCAAAAACATTCAGTACTTC. It is translated as CASSEDRGQGKNIQYF.

The chain has TRBV24-1 and TRBJ2-1; 8 bases fit TRBD1. CDR1 is KGHDR, CDR2 SFDVKD, per germline. The V and J ends lost 4 bases and 0 bases, in that order; junction bases with no gene match: 4. This CDR3 has 16 residues. CDR3 sequence: CATSETGTGSYNEQFF. CDR3 bases: TGTGCCACCAGTGAGACCGGGACAGGCTCCTACAATGAGCAGTTCTTC.

Details on this clone: One end of the junction does not line up with germline, which may come from a read error. In the same sample, other DNA sequences code for this CDR3. The V call is TRBV15, the J call TRBJ2-2; 7 bases agree with TRBD1. The germline gives CDR1 LNHNV, CDR2 YYDKDF (reference sequence). The CDR3 runs to 17 residues. The CDR3 protein is CATSRETMTGFTGELFF. The CDR3 DNA reads TGCGCCACCAGCAGAGAGACCATGACAGGGTTCACCGGGGAGCTGTTTTTT.

The chain couples TRBV2 to TRBJ2-3, with D possibly being TRBD1 (5 bases). Germline values: CDR1 SNHLY, CDR2 FYNNEI. This CDR3 has 15 residues. V was shortened by 4 bases and J by 4 bases, with 15 bases between the two germline ends. CDR3 sequence: CASSVYREGADTQYF. CDR3 in DNA: TGTGCCAGCAGTGTATACCGAGAAGGGGCAGATACGCAGTATTTT.

The chain is built from TRBV3-1 (or the pseudogene TRBV3-2) and TRBJ2-5; D remains ambiguous. In germline, CDR1 is LGHDT, CDR2 YNNKEL (reference sequence). The length of the CDR3 is 14 residues. Trimming cost V 3 bases and J 2 bases, with 10 bases left between them. Here the CDR3 reads CASSHEPEQETQYF. The CDR3 DNA reads TGTGCCAGCAGCCATGAGCCAGAGCAAGAGACCCAGTACTTC.

The CDR3 spells CASSADIPGQPQHF. The CDR3, as DNA: TGTGCCAGCAGCGCAGACATCCCCGGTCAGCCCCAGCATTTT. V gene TRBV7-8 combines with J gene TRBJ1-5; D is unclear. The CDR3 has 14 residues. Trimming took off 5 bases at V and 6 bases at J, with 14 bases between the two ends. The germline V gene encodes CDR1 SGHVS and CDR2 FQNEAQ. The entire variable domain, with the rest obtained from reference TRBV7-8 and TRBJ1-5, is as follows: GAGVSQSPRYKVAKRGQDVALRCDPISGHVSLFWYQQALGQGPEFLTYFQNEAQLDKSGLPSDRFFAERPEGSVSTLKIQRTQQEDSAVYLCASSADIPGQPQHFGDGTRLSIL.

The chain carries TRBV24-1 and TRBJ2-3; D unresolved. The CDR3 has 14 residues. V was pared by 4 bases and J by 5 bases, with 12 bases between. The germline gives CDR1 KGHDR, CDR2 SFDVKD. In nucleotides, the CDR3 is TGTGCCACCAGTGACCGGGCCTGGGGAGATACGCAGTATTTT. Translation gives CATSDRAWGDTQYF.

The genes are TRBV5-1 and TRBJ1-6; TRBD1 aligns across 10 bases. J was trimmed by 7 bases and V by 4 bases; bases with no gene match: 5. The CDR3 consists of 15 residues. Per germline, CDR1 SGHRS and CDR2 YFSETQ. CDR3 sequence: CASSQWTGGNSPLHF. The CDR3 DNA sequence: TGCGCCAGCAGCCAGTGGACAGGGGGAAATTCACCCCTCCACTTT.

This clone was counted a few times. The chain uses TRBV27 and TRBJ1-6; tentative D call: TRBD1 (6 bases). Germline V gene lookup returns CDR1 MNHEY and CDR2 SMNVEV (reference sequence). V dropped 2 bases and J dropped 6 bases, with 23 bases sitting between them. The CDR3 sequence is 19 residues long. The chain's CDR3 is CASSLESPTGPQGNSPLHF. CDR3 coding DNA: TGTGCCAGCAGTTTAGAAAGCCCCACAGGGCCCCAGGGTAATTCACCCCTCCACTTT.

This chain uses TRBV7-2 with TRBJ2-6; D is unclear. The CDR3 consists of 15 residues. Germline-derived CDR1 and CDR2 are SGHTA and FQGNSA. Deletions cut 3 bases from V and 0 bases from J, with 6 bases between. CDR3 loop: CASSFQTSGANVLTF. Here the CDR3 DNA reads TGTGCCAGCAGCTTTCAGACCTCTGGGGCCAACGTCCTGACTTTC. Variable domain in full (rest from reference TRBV7-2 and TRBJ2-6): GAGVSQSPSNKVTEKGKDVELRCDPISGHTALYWYRQSLGQGLEFLIYFQGNSAPDKSGLPSDRFSAERTGGSVSTLTIQRTQQEDSAVYLCASSFQTSGANVLTFGAGSRLTVL.

V and J are TRBV28 and TRBJ2-1; 11 positions agree with TRBD2. CDR3 length: 13 amino acids. With V trimmed by 10 bases and J by 7 bases, 6 bases remained unmatched. CDR1 and CDR2 from the germline V gene are MDHEN and SYDVKM. CDR3 sequence (DNA): TGTGCCATCCGGACTAGCGGGCGAAATGAGCAGTTCTTC. It codes for CAIRTSGRNEQFF.

The chain joins TRBV10-2 to TRBJ2-7, with TRBD2 matching 9 bases. The CDR3 length is 15 residues. Germline V gives CDR1 WSHSY, CDR2 SAAADI. Losses at the gene ends were 3 bases for V and 2 bases for J; bases not matched to a gene: 5. The CDR3 here is CASSDGSGGAYEQYV. The CDR3 nucleotides read TGCGCCAGCAGTGATGGTAGCGGGGGCGCCTACGAGCAGTACGTC.

The chain has TRBV15 and TRBJ2-5; either TRBD1 or TRBD2 may supply D (5 bases each). The CDR3 has 17 amino acids. The germline gives CDR1 LNHNV, CDR2 YYDKDF (reference sequence). V was cut by 0 bases and J by 3 bases, with 17 bases left in between. The CDR3 coding sequence is TGTGCCACCAGCAGAGATTTGGGCCCCGGGACGGAAGAGACCCAGTACTTC. This codes for CATSRDLGPGTEETQYF.

The rearrangement joins TRBV12-5 to TRBJ1-4; maybe TRBD1 (5 bases). There are 16 residues in the CDR3. V gave up 1 base and J gave up 0 bases, with 9 bases separating them. Per germline, CDR1 LGHNT and CDR2 FRNRAP. The CDR3 DNA follows: TGTGCTAGTGGTTTGGGAGCAGGGACAACTAATGAAAAACTGTTTTTT. This codes for CASGLGAGTTNEKLFF.

This chain uses TRBV7-9 with TRBJ1-4; D call uncertain. This CDR3 spans 17 amino acids. The germline CDR1 and CDR2 sequences are SEHNR and FQNEAQ (reference sequence). V lost 3 bases to trimming and J lost 0 bases, with 14 bases between them. Written as DNA, the CDR3 is TGTGCCAGCAGCTTCGGGTGGGCGGACGCAACTAATGAAAAACTGTTTTTT. Translated, it gives CASSFGWADATNEKLFF.

This rearrangement joins TRBV7-8 to TRBJ1-1; 7 bases fit TRBD1. CDR1 and CDR2 (germline): SGHVS, FQNEAQ. After removal of 5 bases from V and 5 bases from J, the junction contained 8 bases not matched to a gene. The length of the CDR3 is 14 residues. In DNA, the CDR3 is TGTGCCAGCAGCCTAAAGGCGACAGGGACTGAAGCTTTCTTT. Translation: CASSLKATGTEAFF.

The chain has TRBV20-1 and TRBJ2-3, with D possibly being TRBD2 (6 bases). Trimming pared 7 bases from V and 2 bases from J, leaving 7 bases between. The CDR3 has 11 residues. In germline, CDR1 is DFQATT, CDR2 SNEGSKA (reference sequence). CDR3 bases: TGCAGTGGGGGGGACACAGATACGCAGTATTTT. Its protein is CSGGDTDTQYF.

This rearrangement joins TRBV10-1 to TRBJ2-5; D is perhaps TRBD2 (6 bases). This CDR3 is built from 16 residues. Germline V gene data show CDR1 as WNHNN and CDR2 as SYGVQD (reference sequence). The ends were cut back, 4 bases at V and 4 bases at J, with 19 bases in the middle. The CDR3 nucleotides read TGCGCCAGCAGTGCGGGTTTTGGGGGGAGGAGAGAGACCCAGTACTTC. Translating it yields CASSAGFGGRRETQYF.

This chain uses TRBV12-5 with TRBJ1-5; no clear D gene. The V and J ends lost 5 bases and 2 bases respectively, with 16 bases between them. Germline lookup yields CDR1 LGHNT and CDR2 FRNRAP. The CDR3 length is 16 residues. The CDR3 DNA reads as TGTGCTAGTGGTCTACACCCCGGGGTGGGCAATCAGCCCCAGCATTTT. Protein: CASGLHPGVGNQPQHF.